The 17 T cell receptor beta chains listed next were all sequenced from one sample in a study of blood T cells in healthy people across ages. The second PCR ran about 6 to 11 cycles with a sample-barcoded 5' primer and J-beta primers. From the 5' RACE reads, TCRdb called clonotypes with MiXCR, one entry per CDR3 protein. The sample gives over 600,000 distinct CDR3 sequences, about 43% of which show up once; about 30% is in the top ten. The sample taken for sequencing was blood. These receptors were obtained from a man older than 75 in good health.

The V gene is TRBV28, the J gene TRBJ2-1, with TRBD2 matching over 8 bases. This CDR3 is 13 amino acids long. Trimming at V came to 3 bases and at J to 9 bases, leaving 4 bases not matched to a gene. Germline CDR1 reads MDHEN; CDR2 reads SYDVKM. Here the CDR3 reads CASSFIGRGEQFF. In DNA, the CDR3 is TGTGCCAGCAGTTTTATCGGGAGGGGTGAGCAGTTCTTC.

The chain employs TRBV15 and TRBJ1-2; 10 positions match TRBD1. The J segment lost 5 bases and the V segment lost 3 bases, leaving 9 bases of the junction unmatched. The CDR3 consists of 16 residues. CDR1 is LNHNV and CDR2 is YYDKDF in the germline V gene (reference sequence). The CDR3 reads CATSSPGQGLWYGYTF. In DNA form, the CDR3 reads TGTGCCACCAGCAGTCCGGGACAGGGGCTTTGGTATGGCTACACCTTC.

This rearrangement joins TRBV20-1 to TRBJ2-3, with 7 positions matching TRBD2. Per the germline V gene, CDR1 is DFQATT and CDR2 is SNEGSKA (reference sequence). This CDR3 is 16 amino acids long. The J segment lost 2 bases and the V segment lost 6 bases, leaving 14 bases of the junction unmatched. CDR3 residues: CSAILPGRGYTDTQYF. CDR3 nucleotide sequence: TGCAGTGCGATCCTACCTGGGCGGGGGTACACAGATACGCAGTATTTT.

This chain joins TRBV5-1 and TRBJ1-1; D is unclear. V was cut by 4 bases and J by 2 bases, with 9 bases left in between. The CDR3 sequence is 13 residues long. Per the germline V gene, CDR1 is SGHRS and CDR2 is YFSETQ. Here the CDR3 reads CASSVSQNTEAFF. CDR3 bases: TGCGCCAGCAGCGTGTCCCAAAACACTGAAGCTTTCTTT. Filled out from reference TRBV5-1 and TRBJ1-1, the complete variable domain reads KAGVTQTPRYLIKTRGQQVTLSCSPISGHRSVSWYQQTPGQGLQFLFEYFSETQRNKGNFPGRFSGRQFSNSRSEMNVSTLELGDSALYLCASSVSQNTEAFFGQGTRLTVV.

The J gene is TRBJ2-7, the V gene TRBV28; D gene unclear. Germline V gene sequence: CDR1 MDHEN, CDR2 SYDVKM. CDR3 length equals 12 residues. V gave up 7 bases and J gave up 3 bases, with 10 bases separating them. The CDR3 sequence is CASTSSRYEQYF. CDR3 DNA: TGTGCCAGCACTTCATCTCGCTACGAGCAGTACTTC. The full variable domain, in which reference TRBV28 and TRBJ2-7 provide the parts outside the CDR3, is DVKVTQSSRYLVKRTGEKVFLECVQDMDHENMFWYRQDPGLGLRLIYFSYDVKMKEKGDIPEGYSVSREKKERFSLILESASTNQTSMYLCASTSSRYEQYFGPGTRLTVT.

CDR3 DNA sequence: TGCGCCAGCAGCCCGGGACAGGCTCTGGGGATTCAAGAGACCCAGTACTTC. Translation: CASSPGQALGIQETQYF. The rearrangement links TRBV4-3 to TRBJ2-5; the match to TRBD1 covers 8 bases. CDR1 is LGHNA and CDR2 is YSLEER in the germline V gene. The junction had 12 bases not matched to a gene; V was cut back by 4 bases and J by 2 bases. The CDR3 is 17 residues long.

This chain uses TRBV11-3 with TRBJ2-1; unclear D gene. Germline V CDR1 and CDR2: SGHNT, YENEEA. V was cut by 5 bases and J by 0 bases, with 20 bases left in between. CDR3 length equals 18 residues. The DNA of the CDR3 is TGTGCCAGCAGCCCCGGAATGCGAGGTACATACTCCTACAATGAGCAGTTCTTC. Protein: CASSPGMRGTYSYNEQFF.

The chain is built from TRBV7-2 and TRBJ2-3; TRBD2 agrees at 14 bases. Germline CDR1 SGHTA, CDR2 FQGNSA. After removal of 5 bases from V and 5 bases from J, the junction contained 15 bases not matched to a gene. CDR3 length: 19 residues. CDR3 in amino acids: CASSPTRGLAGELGDTQYF. CDR3 sequence (DNA): TGTGCCAGCAGCCCCACCCGGGGACTAGCGGGAGAGTTAGGAGATACGCAGTATTTT.

The V gene is TRBV5-1, the J gene TRBJ1-6, with D perhaps matching TRBD1 (6 bases). This CDR3 has 15 amino acids. Germline V gene sequence: CDR1 SGHRS, CDR2 YFSETQ. V shed 10 bases and J shed 5 bases, with 19 bases lying between them. In DNA, the CDR3 is TGCGCCTCTTATCAGGACAGAGAGAATAATTCACCCCTCCACTTT. Protein: CASYQDRENNSPLHF.

CDR3 in amino acids: CASSLETGAYEQYF. CDR3 bases: TGTGCCAGCAGCTTAGAAACAGGGGCCTACGAGCAGTACTTC. The chain carries TRBV7-6 and TRBJ2-7; the match to TRBD1 covers 7 bases. Unmatched junction bases numbered 2, after V lost 1 base and J lost 2 bases. This CDR3 is built from 14 residues. Germline V gives CDR1 SGHVS, CDR2 FNYEAQ.

This clonotype was detected only once. The chain carries TRBV20-1 and TRBJ1-6, with TRBD1 matching over 11 bases. The J segment lost 10 bases and the V segment lost 3 bases, leaving 2 bases of the junction unmatched. The CDR3 sequence is 13 residues long. Germline values: CDR1 DFQATT, CDR2 SNEGSKA (reference sequence). The CDR3 here is CSASWDRGSPLHF. DNA of the CDR3: TGCAGTGCTAGTTGGGACAGGGGGTCACCCCTCCACTTT.

This clonotype has ten or more counts. The CDR3 region is CSVHREYGYTF. CDR3 coding DNA: TGCAGCGTTCACAGGGAATATGGCTACACCTTC. The V gene is TRBV29-1, the J gene TRBJ1-2, with D possibly TRBD1 on 6 matching bases. The CDR3 length is 11 residues. The germline gives CDR1 SQVTM, CDR2 ANQGSEA. Trimming removed 5 bases at V and 5 bases at J, with 9 bases between.

The chain employs TRBV14 and TRBJ2-5; no clear D. The V end lost 1 base, the J end lost 5 bases, and 8 bases lay between the germline ends. Germline CDR1 is SGHDN and CDR2 is FVKESK. This CDR3 is 13 amino acids long. The CDR3 is CASSQVSVETQYF. For the CDR3, the DNA is TGTGCCAGCAGCCAAGTCTCAGTGGAGACCCAGTACTTC.

The rearrangement uses TRBV20-1 and TRBJ2-3, with 8 bases lining up with TRBD1. The V gene's germline CDR1 is DFQATT and CDR2 SNEGSKA (reference sequence). CDR3 length equals 13 residues. V shed 0 bases, J shed 14 bases, and the junction held 10 bases outside the gene matches. CDR3: CSARDPRTGIVYF. The CDR3 bases are TGCAGTGCTAGAGATCCCCGGACAGGGATCGTGTATTTT.

This chain links TRBV20-1 with TRBJ1-3; D not resolved. The CDR3 contains 14 residues. V was cut by 6 bases and J by 0 bases, with 12 bases left in between. The V gene's germline CDR1 is DFQATT and CDR2 SNEGSKA (reference sequence). CDR3 loop: CSAGPELSGNTIYF. CDR3 sequence (DNA): TGCAGTGCCGGCCCCGAACTCTCTGGAAACACCATATATTTT.

The rearrangement joins TRBV6-5 to TRBJ2-1; 10 bases align to TRBD2. The CDR3 has 16 amino acids. V gave up 5 bases and J gave up 1 base; unmatched junction bases: 5. Looked up from germline, CDR1 is MNHEY and CDR2 is SVGAGI. CDR3 residues: CASSTTSGFSYNEQFF. For the CDR3, the DNA is TGTGCCAGCAGTACGACTAGCGGGTTTTCCTACAATGAGCAGTTCTTC.

V and J are TRBV4-3 and TRBJ2-6, with TRBD2 as a possible D gene (6 bases). V dropped 5 bases and J dropped 2 bases, with 16 bases sitting between them. This CDR3 is built from 17 residues. Looked up from germline, CDR1 is LGHNA and CDR2 is YSLEER. CDR3 bases: TGCGCCAGCAGCGCCTCGCGGAGGGATACTGGGGCCAACGTCCTGACTTTC. Translation: CASSASRRDTGANVLTF.